This TCR beta chain comes out of a study of CD8 T cells in Susac syndrome. Negative isolation yielded CD4+ and CD8+ T cells, and FACS enriched TEMRA cells. The RNA input was roughly 0.45 to 1 ug, and it was reverse transcribed with random hexamers. TCRdb recomputed calls from the immunoSEQ multiplex PCR reads with MiXCR, one row per CDR3 protein. This table has around 200,000 distinct CDR3 sequences, approximately 95% appearing once. Germline values: CDR1 MNHEY, CDR2 SMNVEV (reference sequence). The CDR3 is made up of 13 amino acids. V gave up 9 bases and J gave up 8 bases; unmatched junction bases: 12.

The origin of this receptor is a human donor with multiple sclerosis. The chain recombines TRBV27 with TRBJ1-2, with 7 bases aligning to TRBD1. The specimen sequenced was CD4+ T cells from PBMCs. The DNA for the CDR3 is TGTGCCAGTAGTAGTGGACAGGATAAAGGCTACACCTTC. Protein product: CASSSGQDKGYTF.